The 14 T cell receptor beta chains below all came from one sample that was sequenced in a study of circulating CD8 cells and anti-PD-1 response in melanoma. TCR libraries were prepared from approximately 15 ng of total RNA with the QIAseq Immune Repertoire TCR panel. One entry per CDR3 protein, called by TCRdb with MiXCR from the reads. This repertoire shows some 1,200 distinct CDR3 sequences, roughly 7.6% found once; its top ten account for about a tenth. Four subsets defined by PD-1 and/or TIGIT were sorted from live CD3+CD8+TCRalphabeta+ cells. Sequences were derived from CD8+ T cells from PBMCs, sampled at baseline or after one month of anti-PD-1 therapy (not recorded which). The receptor set was obtained from a human donor with melanoma.

This clonotype was detected a few times. This could be a read error, since a much larger clone is one nucleotide away. The chain carries TRBV27 and TRBJ2-1; TRBD2 might be the D (5 bases). V lost 2 bases and J 12 bases, leaving 11 bases between the germline ends. Germline values: CDR1 MNHEY, CDR2 SMNVEV (reference sequence). The CDR3 contains 12 residues. The CDR3 DNA is TGTGCCAGCAGTTTAAATGGAGGAGGGCAGTTCTTC. Translation: CASSLNGGGQFF.

In its sample, this clonotype ranks as medium-sized. J is TRBJ2-1 and V is TRBV28; D is perhaps TRBD1 (5 bases). Trimming cost V 3 bases and J 0 bases, with 9 bases left between them. This CDR3 is built from 15 residues. The V gene's germline CDR1 is MDHEN and CDR2 SYDVKM. The chain's CDR3 is CASSFGASSYNEQFF. The DNA of the CDR3 is TGTGCCAGCAGTTTTGGGGCAAGCTCCTACAATGAGCAGTTCTTC.

This rearrangement joins TRBV30 to TRBJ2-2, with 8 bases matching TRBD2. J lost 3 bases, V lost 0 bases, and 3 bases had no gene match. The CDR3 runs 15 residues. Germline assignment: CDR1 GTSNPN and CDR2 SVGIG (reference sequence). CDR3: CAWSVGTRHTGELFF. CDR3 coding DNA: TGTGCCTGGAGTGTGGGGACTAGACACACCGGGGAGCTGTTTTTT.

By share, this clonotype ranks as medium-sized. The chain combines TRBV19 with TRBJ1-2; D is uncertain. Trimming cost V 5 bases and J 0 bases, with 13 bases left between them. The germline V gene has CDR1 LNHDA and CDR2 SQIVND (reference sequence). CDR3 length: 15 amino acids. The CDR3 DNA reads as TGTGCCAGTAGTCTCCAACCGGGCGCTAACTATGGCTACACCTTC. Translation gives CASSLQPGANYGYTF.

By sample share, this clonotype is medium-sized. This chain joins TRBV28 and TRBJ2-7, with 9 bases aligning to TRBD1. CDR3 length: 15 residues. With 2 bases clipped from V and 3 bases from J, the junction kept 5 bases outside the gene matches. Looked up from germline, CDR1 is MDHEN and CDR2 is SYDVKM. The CDR3 DNA reads as TGTGCCAGCAGTTTAAGGACAGGGGATGTCTACGAGCAGTACTTC. Protein sequence: CASSLRTGDVYEQYF.

This clonotype is medium-sized (0.01 to 0.1%) in the sample. This chain uses TRBV6-6 with TRBJ2-2, with D hard to call. Germline values: CDR1 MNHNY, CDR2 SVGAGI (reference sequence). CDR3 length equals 15 residues. V shed 0 bases and J shed 5 bases, with 10 bases lying between them. The CDR3 DNA reads as TGTGCCAGCAGTTACTCGATTCTGGGGACCGGGGAGCTGTTTTTT. Amino acid sequence: CASSYSILGTGELFF.

V gene TRBV15 combines with J gene TRBJ2-3; weak D call: TRBD1 (6 bases). Trimming removed 6 bases from V and 2 bases from J, with 15 bases in between. Per germline, CDR1 LNHNV and CDR2 YYDKDF (reference sequence). The CDR3 length is 15 residues. The CDR3 spells CATSTGLSYTDTQYF. The CDR3 coding sequence is TGTGCCACCAGTACAGGGTTAAGCTACACAGATACGCAGTATTTT.

In this sample, this clonotype is medium-sized. The chain is built from TRBV19 and TRBJ1-1, with D tentatively TRBD1 (5 bases). V lost 5 bases to trimming and J lost 6 bases, with 22 bases between them. This CDR3 contains 16 residues. The germline V gene has CDR1 LNHDA and CDR2 SQIVND (reference sequence). DNA for the CDR3: TGTGCCAGTAGTCTCGCGGCGGTAGGGGCTCGTCCTGAAGCTTTCTTT. Translated: CASSLAAVGARPEAFF. The full variable domain, its missing parts supplied by reference TRBV19 and TRBJ1-1, is DGGITQSPKYLFRKEGQNVTLSCEQNLNHDAMYWYRQDPGQGLRLIYYSQIVNDFQKGDIAEGYSVSREKKESFPLTVTSAQKNPTAFYLCASSLAAVGARPEAFFGQGTRLTVV.

By frequency in the sample, this clonotype is medium-sized. The rearrangement joins TRBV29-1 to TRBJ1-2; D gene uncertain. With 0 bases removed from V and 8 bases from J, the gap between germline ends came to 10 bases. CDR1 and CDR2 from the germline V gene are SQVTM and ANQGSEA. The CDR3 contains 12 residues. In DNA, the CDR3 is TGCAGCGTTGAAGATCGCGCGGTCGGCTACACCTTC. Translating it yields CSVEDRAVGYTF.

This clonotype is large within its sample. The chain is built from TRBV7-2 and TRBJ2-5; no clear D gene. Germline-derived CDR1 and CDR2 are SGHTA and FQGNSA. Trimming cost V 5 bases and J 2 bases, with 15 bases left between them. CDR3 length equals 15 residues. The CDR3 sequence is CASSSLRIRQETQYF. In DNA form, the CDR3 reads TGTGCCAGCAGCAGTCTTCGTATACGGCAAGAGACCCAGTACTTC.

This clonotype is labeled medium-sized. J is TRBJ2-1 and V is TRBV24-1; 7 bases match TRBD2. The CDR3 is 16 amino acids. V shed 3 bases, J shed 7 bases, and the junction held 11 bases outside the gene matches. Germline V gene data show CDR1 as KGHDR and CDR2 as SFDVKD. CDR3 coding DNA: TGTGCCACCAGTGATGTAGCGGGCAGGCAAAGGAATGAGCAGTTCTTC. As protein: CATSDVAGRQRNEQFF.

This clonotype is categorized as large (0.1 to 1%). This chain uses TRBV4-1 with TRBJ1-1, with 7 bases lining up with TRBD1. Germline V gene lookup returns CDR1 MGHRA and CDR2 YSYEKL. With 0 bases clipped from V and 5 bases from J, the junction kept 3 bases outside the gene matches. The CDR3 loop spans 14 amino acids. Here the CDR3 reads CASSQETTGTEAFF. CDR3 sequence (DNA): TGCGCCAGCAGCCAAGAGACGACAGGGACTGAAGCTTTCTTT.

The table lists this clonotype with a few counts. This rearrangement joins TRBV29-1 to TRBJ2-2; D gene ambiguous. Germline V CDR1 and CDR2: SQVTM, ANQGSEA. The CDR3 runs 12 residues. Trimming took off 4 bases at V and 2 bases at J, with 5 bases between the two ends. CDR3 sequence reads: CSVGGNTGELFF. CDR3 DNA: TGCAGCGTTGGGGGTAACACCGGGGAGCTGTTTTTT.

By proportion, this clonotype is medium-sized (0.01 to 0.1%). The chain couples TRBV7-2 to TRBJ2-4, with D possibly being TRBD1 or TRBD2 (5 bases each). Germline CDR1 is SGHTA and CDR2 is FQGNSA. The CDR3 loop spans 16 amino acids. V lost 5 bases, J lost 6 bases, and 20 bases lay in between. The CDR3 bases are TGTGCCAGCAGCCCGGGGCTCAACCAGGGTGGAAACATTCAGTACTTC. Its protein is CASSPGLNQGGNIQYF. Looking up the rest from reference TRBV7-2 and TRBJ2-4 gives the full variable domain: GAGVSQSPSNKVTEKGKDVELRCDPISGHTALYWYRQSLGQGLEFLIYFQGNSAPDKSGLPSDRFSAERTGGSVSTLTIQRTQQEDSAVYLCASSPGLNQGGNIQYFGAGTRLSVL.